This is a list of T cell receptor beta chains from one sample in a study of T cells after yellow fever vaccination. TCRdb recomputed calls from the 5' RACE reads with MiXCR, one row per CDR3 protein. This table has fewer than 400,000 distinct CDR3 sequences, around 11% appearing once. The source was CD4+ T cells sorted from PBMCs, collected 45 days after the yellow fever booster vaccination. The receptor set was obtained from a man aged 18 to 30 who received the YFV17D yellow fever vaccine. The CDR3 runs from the conserved cysteine through the conserved F or W. The D gene is left open where the match is weak. Part of the rows lack a size; the others show once, few, many or a class for expanded clones.

TGTGCCAGCAGCTTAGTCGGGGATTCGCTCTATGGCTACACCTTC | CASSLVGDSLYGYTF | NA | TRBJ1-2 | TRBV7-9 | NA
TGTGCCAGTAGTATGGAACTAGCGGGGACCGCCGAGCAGTTCTTC | CASSMELAGTAEQFF | NA | TRBJ2-1 | TRBV19 | TRBD2
TGCGCCAGCAGCCCCTCCCGGGGGCCCCCCTACGAGCAGTACTTC | CASSPSRGPPYEQYF | NA | TRBJ2-7 | TRBV4-1 | NA
TGTGCCAGCAGCCCAAGGTCGGGGAATAGCAATCAGCCCCAGCATTTT | CASSPRSGNSNQPQHF | few | TRBJ1-5 | TRBV7-2 | NA
TGTGCCAGCACCTCGGGCTACTCTGGGGCCAACGTCCTGACTTTC | CASTSGYSGANVLTF | many | TRBJ2-6 | TRBV7-2 | NA
TGTGCCAGCAAAACGGAGGGAGATACGCAGTATTTT | CASKTEGDTQYF | many | TRBJ2-3 | TRBV27 | NA
TGTGCCAGCAGCGTTGTCGGGGCCTCGAACACTGAAGCTTTCTTT | CASSVVGASNTEAFF | many | TRBJ1-1 | TRBV9 | NA
TGCAGTGCCCGAGTGGTTAATGAAAAACTGTTTTTT | CSARVVNEKLFF | few | TRBJ1-4 | TRBV20-1 | NA
TGTGCCAGCAGTTATCAGGGGTCTGGGGCCAACGTCCTGACTTTC | CASSYQGSGANVLTF | NA | TRBJ2-6 | TRBV9 | NA
TGTGCCAGCGGTGCCGGGAGAGGCTACACCTTC | CASGAGRGYTF | few | TRBJ1-2 | TRBV6-5 | NA
TGTGCCAGCAGCTTATATTCCAGGGGAAATGAGCAGTTCTTC | CASSLYSRGNEQFF | many | TRBJ2-1 | TRBV7-3 | NA
TGTGCCAGCAGCGTAGCTGGGGGCGCTTGGGGGGCCAACGTCCTGACTTTC | CASSVAGGAWGANVLTF | NA | TRBJ2-6 | TRBV9 | NA
TGTGCCAGCAGTTACCAGTCGGGGTACAATGAGCAGTTCTTC | CASSYQSGYNEQFF | NA | TRBJ2-1 | TRBV6-5 | NA
TGTGCCAGCAGCCTCTGGCTAGGAGGCACAGATACGCAGTATTTT | CASSLWLGGTDTQYF | NA | TRBJ2-3 | TRBV5-4 | NA
TGTGCCAGCAGCTTGGGTTTGCGGAAAGACAATGAGCAGTTCTTC | CASSLGLRKDNEQFF | few | TRBJ2-1 | TRBV5-6 | NA
TGCGCCAGCAGCCAAGCTGGTAGGGGGGCCGGGTTTGCCGGGGAGCTGTTTTTT | CASSQAGRGAGFAGELFF | few | TRBJ2-2 | TRBV4-3 | NA
TGTGCCTGGAGTCAACAGGGATCCCGGGGGAGAGACAAGTACTTC | CAWSQQGSRGRDKYF | few | TRBJ2-5 | TRBV30 | NA
TGTGCCAGCAGCGGACTAGCGGGGGGCCTAGCAGATACGCAGTATTTT | CASSGLAGGLADTQYF | many | TRBJ2-3 | TRBV7-9 | TRBD2
TGTGCCAGCAGCCCCCGGGGCAACTCTGGAAACACCATATATTTT | CASSPRGNSGNTIYF | many | TRBJ1-3 | TRBV7-9 | NA
TGCGCCAGCAGTGAAGGCAGGTTCTATGGCTACACCTTC | CASSEGRFYGYTF | NA | TRBJ1-2 | TRBV10-2 | NA
TGCAGTGCTAGAGGACTCGCAGGGACAGGGGGCAACGAGCAGTACTTC | CSARGLAGTGGNEQYF | few | TRBJ2-7 | TRBV20-1 | TRBD1
TGCAGTGTATCCGGCCAGGGAGGCGCAGTCCTGACTTTC | CSVSGQGGAVLTF | few | TRBJ2-6 | TRBV20-1 | NA
TGTGCCAGCAGTCCATTGGGACAGGCCAGAGCTTTCTTT | CASSPLGQARAFF | few | TRBJ1-1 | TRBV12-3/TRBV12-4 | TRBD1
TGTGCCAGCAGTTACTCAACGCTTCACTACTATGGCTACACCTTC | CASSYSTLHYYGYTF | few | TRBJ1-2 | TRBV6-5 | NA
TGTGCCAGTAGCGGGGGGGCCATTGAGCAGTTCTTC | CASSGGAIEQFF | NA | TRBJ2-1 | TRBV6-2/TRBV6-3 | TRBD2
TGCGCCAGCAGCTTGGAAAGGCCGGGTTCAGCTAACTATGGCTACACCTTC | CASSLERPGSANYGYTF | many | TRBJ1-2 | TRBV5-1 | NA
TGTGCCAGCAGCTTCAAGGGGACGAACACCATATATTTT | CASSFKGTNTIYF | NA | TRBJ1-3 | TRBV7-2 | NA
TGCGCCAGCAGCTGGGGGCCGGGGATAGATGAGCAGTTCTTC | CASSWGPGIDEQFF | NA | TRBJ2-1 | TRBV5-1 | NA
TGTGCCAGCAGCGTAGATGTGGGGACAGGCACGCAGTATTTT | CASSVDVGTGTQYF | NA | TRBJ2-3 | TRBV9 | TRBD1
TGTGCCAGCAGCACCGGGAGCGGGGCCCAAGAGACCCAGTACTTC | CASSTGSGAQETQYF | few | TRBJ2-5 | TRBV7-9 | TRBD2
TGTGCCAGCAACGCTGGGACTAGCGGGGATACGCAGTATTTT | CASNAGTSGDTQYF | NA | TRBJ2-3 | TRBV5-4 | TRBD2
TGTGCCTGCTCCTGGGGGGCGGCCTACGAGCAGTACTTC | CACSWGAAYEQYF | once | TRBJ2-7 | TRBV6-1 | NA
TGTGCCATCAGTGATCAAGGGGGATCGACCACTGAAGCTTTCTTT | CAISDQGGSTTEAFF | NA | TRBJ1-1 | TRBV10-3 | NA
TGTGCCAGCAGGCCTCCAGTGAACACTGAAGCTTTCTTT | CASRPPVNTEAFF | few | TRBJ1-1 | TRBV7-9 | NA
TGTGCCAGCAGCCCACCCACCGGGACAGGGAACTACGAGCAGTACTTC | CASSPPTGTGNYEQYF | NA | TRBJ2-7 | TRBV3-1 | TRBD1
TGTGCCAGCAGTAGACTAGATAAAGAGACCCAGTACTTC | CASSRLDKETQYF | few | TRBJ2-5 | TRBV6-2/TRBV6-3 | NA
TGTGCCAGCAGTTTATCGGGACAGAGCTCCTATAATTCACCCCTCCACTTT | CASSLSGQSSYNSPLHF | few | TRBJ1-6 | TRBV12-3/TRBV12-4 | TRBD1
TGTGCCAGCAGCCGGGGACAGGGAAGGGGCTACACCTTC | CASSRGQGRGYTF | many | TRBJ1-2 | TRBV7-2 | TRBD1
TGCAGTGCTAGGGGGTTGGCAGGGGGCGGTCAGCCCCAGCATTTT | CSARGLAGGGQPQHF | many | TRBJ1-5 | TRBV20-1 | TRBD1
TGCGCCAGCAGCTCCGGGACAGTAAATGAAAAACTGTTTTTT | CASSSGTVNEKLFF | few | TRBJ1-4 | TRBV5-1 | TRBD1
TGTGCCAGCAGCCAAAGACAGGGCGTCAATTCACCCCTCCACTTT | CASSQRQGVNSPLHF | NA | TRBJ1-6 | TRBV14 | TRBD1
TGTGCCAGCAGTGCCCCCCGGGGGGCCCAAGGGAACGGGGAGCTGTTTTTT | CASSAPRGAQGNGELFF | few | TRBJ2-2 | TRBV25-1 | NA
TGCAGCGTTTCGACAGGGAGAAGCACTGAAGCTTTCTTT | CSVSTGRSTEAFF | NA | TRBJ1-1 | TRBV29-1 | TRBD1
TGTGCCAGCAGCTTAGCGGCCAGGGCCAATCAGCCCCAGCATTTT | CASSLAARANQPQHF | NA | TRBJ1-5 | TRBV7-2 | NA
TGTGCCAGCAGTTACGGCCGGTTGGCTGATGAATATGGCTACACCTTC | CASSYGRLADEYGYTF | NA | TRBJ1-2 | TRBV6-2/TRBV6-3 | NA
TGCGCCAGCAGCCAAGAGACCAGGGGGGCAGGTGGCTACACCTTC | CASSQETRGAGGYTF | NA | TRBJ1-2 | TRBV4-3 | TRBD1
TGTGCCAGCAGCCAAGCAAACAGGGATCAGCCCCAGCATTTT | CASSQANRDQPQHF | NA | TRBJ1-5 | TRBV3-1 | NA
TGTGCCAGCAGCCCCATGCGGGGGGGCGCAGATACGCAGTATTTT | CASSPMRGGADTQYF | few | TRBJ2-3 | TRBV7-3 | TRBD2
TGTGCCACCAGTGATGGCATATACAGGGGTCCAAGCACAGATACGCAGTATTTT | CATSDGIYRGPSTDTQYF | few | TRBJ2-3 | TRBV24-1 | TRBD1
TGTGCCAGCTATATCACAGGAGCCACTAATCGGTTCTTC | CASYITGATNRFF | NA | TRBJ2-1 | TRBV2 | NA
TGTGCCAGCAGCCCGGACTTTCTCACCGGGGAGCTGTTTTTT | CASSPDFLTGELFF | few | TRBJ2-2 | TRBV11-3 | NA
TGTGCCAGCAGACTTAATGAAAAACTGTTTTTT | CASRLNEKLFF | many | TRBJ1-4 | TRBV7-2 | NA
TGTGCCAGCAGGGGCACCCGGGACACACCTAAGACTTTTACCGGGGAGCTGTTTTTT | CASRGTRDTPKTFTGELFF | NA | TRBJ2-2 | TRBV6-5 | NA
TGCAGCGCCCGAAGGGGGTATAATTCACCCCTCCACTTT | CSARRGYNSPLHF | few | TRBJ1-6 | TRBV29-1 | NA
TGTGCCATCAGTGAGCCCCAACGGGGTCCCGGAAACACCATATATTTT | CAISEPQRGPGNTIYF | few | TRBJ1-3 | TRBV10-3 | NA
TGTGCCAGTAAAGAAAACGAGCGGCAGGGATTCTACCAAGAGACCCAGTACTTC | CASKENERQGFYQETQYF | few | TRBJ2-5 | TRBV19 | NA
TGTGCCAGCAGCCAAGTCGTCAGTACAAACACCGGGGAGCTGTTTTTT | CASSQVVSTNTGELFF | many | TRBJ2-2 | TRBV3-1 | NA